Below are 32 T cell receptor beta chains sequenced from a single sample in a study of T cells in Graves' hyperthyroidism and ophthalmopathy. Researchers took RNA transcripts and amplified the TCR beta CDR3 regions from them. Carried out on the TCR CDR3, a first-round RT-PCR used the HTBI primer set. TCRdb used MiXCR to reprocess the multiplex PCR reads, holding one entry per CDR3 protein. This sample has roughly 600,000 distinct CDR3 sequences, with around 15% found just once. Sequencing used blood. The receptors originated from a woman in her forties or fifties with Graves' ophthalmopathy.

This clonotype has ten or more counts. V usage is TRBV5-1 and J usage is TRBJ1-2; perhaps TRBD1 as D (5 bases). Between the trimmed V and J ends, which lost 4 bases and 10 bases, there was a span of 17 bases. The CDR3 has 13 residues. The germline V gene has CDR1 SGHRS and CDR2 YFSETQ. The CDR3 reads CASSQGGAHVYTF. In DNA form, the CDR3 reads TGCGCCAGCAGCCAAGGCGGGGCACATGTCTACACCTTC. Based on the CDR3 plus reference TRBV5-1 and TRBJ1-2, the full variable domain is KAGVTQTPRYLIKTRGQQVTLSCSPISGHRSVSWYQQTPGQGLQFLFEYFSETQRNKGNFPGRFSGRQFSNSRSEMNVSTLELGDSALYLCASSQGGAHVYTFGSGTRLTVV.

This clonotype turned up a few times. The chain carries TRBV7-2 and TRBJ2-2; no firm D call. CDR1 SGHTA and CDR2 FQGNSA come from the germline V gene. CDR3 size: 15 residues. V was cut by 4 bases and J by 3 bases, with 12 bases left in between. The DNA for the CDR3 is TGTGCCAGCAGCTATTTGCGCGGTTACACCGGGGAGCTGTTTTTT. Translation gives CASSYLRGYTGELFF.

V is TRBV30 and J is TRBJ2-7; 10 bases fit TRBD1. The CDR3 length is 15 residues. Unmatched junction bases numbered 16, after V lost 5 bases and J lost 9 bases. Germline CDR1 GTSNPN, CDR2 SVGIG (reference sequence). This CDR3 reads CAWGGLGQGNRGQYF. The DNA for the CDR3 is TGTGCCTGGGGGGGGTTGGGACAGGGGAATCGCGGGCAGTACTTC.

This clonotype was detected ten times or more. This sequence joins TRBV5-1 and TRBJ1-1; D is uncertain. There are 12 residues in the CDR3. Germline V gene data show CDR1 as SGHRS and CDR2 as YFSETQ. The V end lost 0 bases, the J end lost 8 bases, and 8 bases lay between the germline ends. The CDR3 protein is CASSLVGREAFF. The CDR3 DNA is TGCGCCAGCAGCTTGGTGGGTAGGGAAGCTTTCTTT.

This CDR3 is CASSSPGTGNYGYTF. The CDR3 DNA reads as TGTGCCAGCAGTTCCCCCGGGACAGGGAACTATGGCTACACCTTC. The rearrangement uses TRBV28 and TRBJ1-2; 9 bases match TRBD1. The CDR3 is 15 amino acids. V trimming: 4 bases; J trimming: 2 bases; junction bases outside the gene matches: 5. Germline V CDR1 and CDR2: MDHEN, SYDVKM.

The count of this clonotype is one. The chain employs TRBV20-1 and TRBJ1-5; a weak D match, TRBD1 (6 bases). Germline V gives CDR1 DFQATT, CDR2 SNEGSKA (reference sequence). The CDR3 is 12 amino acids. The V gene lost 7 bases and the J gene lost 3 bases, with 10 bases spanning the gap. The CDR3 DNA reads TGCAGTGGACAGGTCGTCAATCAGCCCCAGCATTTT. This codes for CSGQVVNQPQHF.

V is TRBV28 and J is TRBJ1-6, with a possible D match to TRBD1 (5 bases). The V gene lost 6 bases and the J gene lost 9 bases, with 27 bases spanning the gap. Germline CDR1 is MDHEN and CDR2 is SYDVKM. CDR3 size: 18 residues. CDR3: CASSPWGQDEWWGSPLHF. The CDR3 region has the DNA TGTGCCAGCAGCCCTTGGGGCCAAGATGAGTGGTGGGGTTCACCCCTCCACTTT.

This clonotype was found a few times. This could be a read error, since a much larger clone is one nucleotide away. Here the CDR3 DNA reads TGTGCCTGGGGTCGGGACGTAAGCAATCAGCCCCAGCATTTT. Protein sequence: CAWGRDVSNQPQHF. J is TRBJ1-5 and V is TRBV30, with D perhaps TRBD1 (5 bases). The CDR3 sequence is 14 residues long. CDR1 and CDR2 from the germline V gene are GTSNPN and SVGIG (reference sequence). The germline V and J ends were trimmed by 5 bases and 1 base, with 12 bases remaining between them.

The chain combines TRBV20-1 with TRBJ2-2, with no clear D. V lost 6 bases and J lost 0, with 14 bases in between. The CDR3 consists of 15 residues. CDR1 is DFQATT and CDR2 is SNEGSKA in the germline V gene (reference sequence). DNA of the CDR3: TGCAGTGCCTCCCAGTTATCGGCGAACACCGGGGAGCTGTTTTTT. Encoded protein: CSASQLSANTGELFF.

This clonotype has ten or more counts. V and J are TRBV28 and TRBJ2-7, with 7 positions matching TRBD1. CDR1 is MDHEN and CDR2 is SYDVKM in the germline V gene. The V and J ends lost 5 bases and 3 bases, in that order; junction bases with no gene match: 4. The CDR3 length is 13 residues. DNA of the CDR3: TGTGCCAGCAGTCAAGGGACAGACTACGAGCAGTACTTC. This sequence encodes CASSQGTDYEQYF.

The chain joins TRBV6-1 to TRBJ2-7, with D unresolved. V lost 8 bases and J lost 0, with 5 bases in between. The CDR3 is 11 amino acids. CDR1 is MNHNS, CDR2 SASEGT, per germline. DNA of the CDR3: TGTGCCAGCCTGGACTCCTACGAGCAGTACTTC. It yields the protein CASLDSYEQYF.

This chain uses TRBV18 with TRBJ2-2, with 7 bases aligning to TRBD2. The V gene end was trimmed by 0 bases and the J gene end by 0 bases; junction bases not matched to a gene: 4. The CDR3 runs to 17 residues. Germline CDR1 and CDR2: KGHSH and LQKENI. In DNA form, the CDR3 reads TGTGCCAGCTCACCACCGAGGCTAGCGGCGAACACCGGGGAGCTGTTTTTT. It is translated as CASSPPRLAANTGELFF.

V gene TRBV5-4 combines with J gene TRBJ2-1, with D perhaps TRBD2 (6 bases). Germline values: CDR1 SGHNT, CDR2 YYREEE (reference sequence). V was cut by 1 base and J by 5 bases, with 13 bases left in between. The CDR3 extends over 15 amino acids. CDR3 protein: CASSLIASANNEQFF. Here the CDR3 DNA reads TGTGCCAGCAGCTTGATCGCTAGCGCAAACAATGAGCAGTTCTTC.

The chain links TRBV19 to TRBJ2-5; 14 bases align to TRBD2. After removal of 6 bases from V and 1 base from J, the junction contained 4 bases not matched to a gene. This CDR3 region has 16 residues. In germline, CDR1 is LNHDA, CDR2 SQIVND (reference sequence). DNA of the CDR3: TGTGCCAGTAGGGACGGGACTAGCGGGAGCCAAGAGACCCAGTACTTC. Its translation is CASRDGTSGSQETQYF.

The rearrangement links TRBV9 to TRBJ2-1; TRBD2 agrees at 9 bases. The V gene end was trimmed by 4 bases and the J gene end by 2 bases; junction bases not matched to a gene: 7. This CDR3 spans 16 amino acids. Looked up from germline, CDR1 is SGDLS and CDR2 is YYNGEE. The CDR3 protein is CASSPRLADPYNEQFF. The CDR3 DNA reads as TGTGCCAGCAGCCCAAGACTAGCGGATCCCTACAATGAGCAGTTCTTC.

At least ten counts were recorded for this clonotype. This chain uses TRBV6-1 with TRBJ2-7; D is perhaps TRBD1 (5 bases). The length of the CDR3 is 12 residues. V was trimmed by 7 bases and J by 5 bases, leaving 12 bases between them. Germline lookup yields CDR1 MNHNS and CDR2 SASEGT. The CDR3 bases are TGTGCCAGCACGTTAACAGGCGACGAGCAGTACTTC. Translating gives CASTLTGDEQYF.

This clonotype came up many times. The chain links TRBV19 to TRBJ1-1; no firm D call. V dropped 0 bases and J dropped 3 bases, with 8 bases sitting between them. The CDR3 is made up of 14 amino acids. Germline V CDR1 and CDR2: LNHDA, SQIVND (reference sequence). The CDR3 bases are TGTGCCAGTAGTATAGATCGTGGCTACACTGAAGCTTTCTTT. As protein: CASSIDRGYTEAFF.

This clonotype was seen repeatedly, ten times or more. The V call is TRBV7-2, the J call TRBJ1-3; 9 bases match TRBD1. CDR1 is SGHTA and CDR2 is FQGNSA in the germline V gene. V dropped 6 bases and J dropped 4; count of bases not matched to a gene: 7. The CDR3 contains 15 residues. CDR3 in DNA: TGTGCCAGCAGGGGACAGGGAAGCGTGGGAAACACCATATATTTT. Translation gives CASRGQGSVGNTIYF.

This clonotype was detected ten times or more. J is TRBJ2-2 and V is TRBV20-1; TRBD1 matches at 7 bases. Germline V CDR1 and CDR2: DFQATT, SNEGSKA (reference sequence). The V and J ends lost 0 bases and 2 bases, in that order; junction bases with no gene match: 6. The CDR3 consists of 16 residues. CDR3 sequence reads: CSARDPGQSNTGELFF. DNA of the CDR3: TGCAGTGCTAGAGACCCGGGACAGTCAAACACCGGGGAGCTGTTTTTT.

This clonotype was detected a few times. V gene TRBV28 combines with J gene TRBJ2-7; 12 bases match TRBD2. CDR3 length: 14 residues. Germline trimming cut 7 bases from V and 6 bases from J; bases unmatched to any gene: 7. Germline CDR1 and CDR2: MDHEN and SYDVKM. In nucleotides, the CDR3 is TGTGCCAGCACCAGGACTAGCGGGATCTCCGAGCAGTACTTC. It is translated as CASTRTSGISEQYF.

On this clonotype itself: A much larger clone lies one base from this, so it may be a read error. Written as DNA, the CDR3 is TGCAGTGCTAGAGGGACAGACTACGAGCAGTACTTC. Residues: CSARGTDYEQYF. The V call is TRBV20-1, the J call TRBJ2-7; D is possibly TRBD1 (6 bases). The CDR3 has 12 residues. Germline V gives CDR1 DFQATT, CDR2 SNEGSKA (reference sequence). The V end lost 1 base, the J end lost 3 bases, and 7 bases lay between the germline ends.

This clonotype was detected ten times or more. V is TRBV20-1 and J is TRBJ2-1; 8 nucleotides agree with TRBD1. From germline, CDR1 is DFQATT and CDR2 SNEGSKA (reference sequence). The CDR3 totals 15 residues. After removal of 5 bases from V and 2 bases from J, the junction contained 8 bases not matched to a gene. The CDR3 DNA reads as TGCAGTGCTGCCCTGGACAGGGTTACCTACAATGAGCAGTTCTTC. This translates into CSAALDRVTYNEQFF.

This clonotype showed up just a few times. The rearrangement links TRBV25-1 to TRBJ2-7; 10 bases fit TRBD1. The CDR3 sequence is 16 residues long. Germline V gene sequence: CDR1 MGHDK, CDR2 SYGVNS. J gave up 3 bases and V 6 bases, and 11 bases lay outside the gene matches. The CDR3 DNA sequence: TGTGCCAGCAGAAGACAGGGGGCCTCTAGTGGCTACGAGCAGTACTTC. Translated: CASRRQGASSGYEQYF.

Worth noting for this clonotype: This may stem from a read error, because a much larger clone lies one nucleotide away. The CDR3 DNA reads as TGTGCCAGCAGTTTAGGGCTGTTGGGCGAGCAGTGCTTC. This sequence encodes CASSLGLLGEQCF. The rearrangement uses TRBV27 and TRBJ2-7; D gene unclear. This CDR3 has 13 amino acids. The germline V gene encodes CDR1 MNHEY and CDR2 SMNVEV (reference sequence).

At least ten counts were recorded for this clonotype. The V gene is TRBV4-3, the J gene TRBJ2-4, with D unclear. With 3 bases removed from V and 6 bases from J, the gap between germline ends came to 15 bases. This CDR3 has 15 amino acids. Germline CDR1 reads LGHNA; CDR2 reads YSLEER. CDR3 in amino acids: CASSQQYSWGNIQYF. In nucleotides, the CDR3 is TGCGCCAGCAGCCAGCAATACTCGTGGGGAAACATTCAGTACTTC.

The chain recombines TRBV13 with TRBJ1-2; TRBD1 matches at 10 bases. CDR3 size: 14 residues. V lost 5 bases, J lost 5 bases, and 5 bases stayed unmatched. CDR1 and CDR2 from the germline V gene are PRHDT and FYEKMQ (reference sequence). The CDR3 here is CASSMTGGVYGYTF. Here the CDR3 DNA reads TGTGCCAGCAGCATGACAGGGGGCGTATATGGCTACACCTTC.

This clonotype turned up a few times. The CDR3: CSVPGQGVEKLFF. The CDR3 DNA is TGCAGCGTGCCGGGACAGGGGGTTGAAAAACTGTTTTTT. The chain uses TRBV29-1 and TRBJ1-4; TRBD1 agrees at 11 bases. V trimming: 6 bases; J trimming: 7 bases; junction bases outside the gene matches: 4. This CDR3 is 13 amino acids long. The germline V gene encodes CDR1 SQVTM and CDR2 ANQGSEA.

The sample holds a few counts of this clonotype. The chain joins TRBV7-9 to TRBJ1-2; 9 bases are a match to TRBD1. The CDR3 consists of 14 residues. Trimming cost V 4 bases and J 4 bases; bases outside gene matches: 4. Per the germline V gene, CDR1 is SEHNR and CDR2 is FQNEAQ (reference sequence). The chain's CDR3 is CASSSGTGSYGYTF. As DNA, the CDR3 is TGTGCCAGCAGCTCTGGGACAGGGTCCTATGGCTACACCTTC.

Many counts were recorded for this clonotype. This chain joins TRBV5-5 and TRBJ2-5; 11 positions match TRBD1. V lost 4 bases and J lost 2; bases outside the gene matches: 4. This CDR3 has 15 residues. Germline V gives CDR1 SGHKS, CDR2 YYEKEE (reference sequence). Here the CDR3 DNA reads TGTGCCAGCAGCCGCCGGGACAGGGGGCAAGAGACCCAGTACTTC. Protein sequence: CASSRRDRGQETQYF.

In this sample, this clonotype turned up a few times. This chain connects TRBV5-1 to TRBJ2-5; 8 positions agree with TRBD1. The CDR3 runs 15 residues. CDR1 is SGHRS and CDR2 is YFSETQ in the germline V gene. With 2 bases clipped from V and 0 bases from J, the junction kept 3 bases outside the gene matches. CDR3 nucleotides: TGCGCCAGCAGCTTACAGGGGGGATACCAAGAGACCCAGTACTTC. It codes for CASSLQGGYQETQYF.

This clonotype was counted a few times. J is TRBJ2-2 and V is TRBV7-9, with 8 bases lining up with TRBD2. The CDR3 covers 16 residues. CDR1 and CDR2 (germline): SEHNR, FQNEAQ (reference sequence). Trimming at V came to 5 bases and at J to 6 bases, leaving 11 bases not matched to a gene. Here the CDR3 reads CASSTPGGIISGELFF. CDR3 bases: TGTGCCAGCAGCACACCGGGGGGGATAATTTCCGGGGAGCTGTTTTTT.

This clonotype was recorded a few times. CDR3 residues: CASSQEIKVNQPQHF. The CDR3 DNA reads TGCGCCAGCAGCCAAGAAATCAAGGTAAATCAGCCCCAGCATTTT. The chain is built from TRBV4-3 and TRBJ1-5, with no clear D. V was cut by 0 bases and J by 4 bases, with 10 bases left in between. This CDR3 is 15 amino acids long. The V gene's germline CDR1 is LGHNA and CDR2 YSLEER.